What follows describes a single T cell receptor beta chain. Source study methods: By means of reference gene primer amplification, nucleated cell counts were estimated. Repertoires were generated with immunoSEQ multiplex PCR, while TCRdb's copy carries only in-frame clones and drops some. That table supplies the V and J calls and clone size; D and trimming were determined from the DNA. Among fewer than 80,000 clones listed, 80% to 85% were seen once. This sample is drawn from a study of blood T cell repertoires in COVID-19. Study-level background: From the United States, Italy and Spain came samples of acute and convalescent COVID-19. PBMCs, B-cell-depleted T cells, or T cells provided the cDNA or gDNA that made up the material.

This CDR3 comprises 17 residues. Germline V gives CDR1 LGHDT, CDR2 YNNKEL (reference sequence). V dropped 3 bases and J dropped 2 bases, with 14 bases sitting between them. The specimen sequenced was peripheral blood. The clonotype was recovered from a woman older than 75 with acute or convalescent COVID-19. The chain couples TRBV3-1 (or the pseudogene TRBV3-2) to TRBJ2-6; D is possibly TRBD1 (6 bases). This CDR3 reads CASSQLGQGAGANVLTF. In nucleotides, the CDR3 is TGTGCCAGCAGCCAGCTGGGACAAGGTGCTGGGGCCAACGTCCTGACTTTC.